This T cell receptor (beta chain) was recorded in a study of blood T cells in healthy people across ages. Study observations and caveats: Higher diversity, along with more naive CD4+ cells, distinguished long-lived donors from aged donors.

This clonotype was found a few times. Its antigen remains unidentified. CDR3 length: 15 amino acids. Germline CDR1 is DFQATT and CDR2 is SNEGSKA (reference sequence). Primers used in a second PCR of roughly 6 to 12 cycles were a sample-barcoded 5' primer and a J-beta primer mix. The yield of each sample was at least 3 million CDR3-containing paired-end reads. TCRdb reprocessed the 5' RACE reads with MiXCR, giving one entry per CDR3 protein. Of approximately 2,000,000 distinct CDR3 sequences in the sample, around 42% were seen once. Sequencing was performed on blood. The receptor comes from a human donor in good health. The chain is built from TRBV20-1 and TRBJ2-4, with TRBD2 as a possible D gene (6 bases). The J call may be faulty, since TRBJ2-5 better matches the DNA end. The CDR3 reads CSAPPLGGGDETQYF. Here the CDR3 DNA reads TGCAGTGCCCCCCCCCTCGGGGGTGGGGATGAGACCCAGTACTTC.